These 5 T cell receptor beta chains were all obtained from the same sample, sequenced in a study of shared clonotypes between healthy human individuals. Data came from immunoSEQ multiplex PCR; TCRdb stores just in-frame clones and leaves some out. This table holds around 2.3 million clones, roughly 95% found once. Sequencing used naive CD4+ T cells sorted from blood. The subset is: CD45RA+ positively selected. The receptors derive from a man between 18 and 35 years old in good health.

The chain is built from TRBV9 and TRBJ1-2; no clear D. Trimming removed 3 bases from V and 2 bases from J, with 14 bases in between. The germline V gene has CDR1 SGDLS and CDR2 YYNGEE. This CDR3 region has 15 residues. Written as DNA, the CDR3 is TGTGCCAGCAGCGGGGAGCAAGCATTGAACTATGGCTACACCTTC. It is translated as CASSGEQALNYGYTF.

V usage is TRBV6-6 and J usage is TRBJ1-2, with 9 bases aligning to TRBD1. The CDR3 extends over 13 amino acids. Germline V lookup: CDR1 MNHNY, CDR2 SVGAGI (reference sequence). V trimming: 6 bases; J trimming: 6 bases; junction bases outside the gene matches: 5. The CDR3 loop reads CASSPGTGNGYTF. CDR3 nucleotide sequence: TGTGCCAGCAGCCCCGGGACAGGGAATGGCTACACCTTC.

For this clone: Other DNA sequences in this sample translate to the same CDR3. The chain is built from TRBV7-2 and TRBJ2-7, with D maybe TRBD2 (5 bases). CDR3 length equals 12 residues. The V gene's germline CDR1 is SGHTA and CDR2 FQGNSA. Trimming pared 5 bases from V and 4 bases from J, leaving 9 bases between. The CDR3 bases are TGTGCCAGCAGCCGAGACTATTACGAGCAGTACTTC. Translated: CASSRDYYEQYF.

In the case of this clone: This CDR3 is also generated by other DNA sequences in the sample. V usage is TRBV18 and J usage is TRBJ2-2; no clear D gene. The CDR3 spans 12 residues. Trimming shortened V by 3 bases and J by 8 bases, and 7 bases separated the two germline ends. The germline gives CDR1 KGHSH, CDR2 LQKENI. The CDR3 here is CASSPLSGELFF. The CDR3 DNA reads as TGTGCCAGCTCACCCCTTTCGGGGGAGCTGTTTTTT.

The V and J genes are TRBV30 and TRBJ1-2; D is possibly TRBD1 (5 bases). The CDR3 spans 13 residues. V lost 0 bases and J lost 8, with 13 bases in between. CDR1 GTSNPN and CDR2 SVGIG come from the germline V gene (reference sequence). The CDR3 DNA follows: TGTGCCTGGAGTGTTGCAGGGAGTGTAGGCTACACCTTC. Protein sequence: CAWSVAGSVGYTF.